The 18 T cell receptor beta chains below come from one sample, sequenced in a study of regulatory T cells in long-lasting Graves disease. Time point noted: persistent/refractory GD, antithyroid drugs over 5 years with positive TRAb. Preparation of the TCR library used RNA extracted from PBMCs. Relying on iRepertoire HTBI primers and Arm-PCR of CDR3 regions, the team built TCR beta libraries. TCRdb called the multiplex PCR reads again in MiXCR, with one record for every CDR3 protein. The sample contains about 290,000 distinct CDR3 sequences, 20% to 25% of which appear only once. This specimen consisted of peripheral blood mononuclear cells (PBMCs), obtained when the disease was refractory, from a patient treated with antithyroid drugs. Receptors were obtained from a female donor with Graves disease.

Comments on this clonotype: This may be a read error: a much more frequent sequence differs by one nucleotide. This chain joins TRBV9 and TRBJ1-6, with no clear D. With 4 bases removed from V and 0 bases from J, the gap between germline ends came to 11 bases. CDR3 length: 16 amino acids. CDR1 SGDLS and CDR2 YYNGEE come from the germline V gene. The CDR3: CASSPMGSSYNSPLHF. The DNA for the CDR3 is TGTGCCAGCAGCCCTATGGGGAGCTCCTATAATTCACCCCTCCACTTT.

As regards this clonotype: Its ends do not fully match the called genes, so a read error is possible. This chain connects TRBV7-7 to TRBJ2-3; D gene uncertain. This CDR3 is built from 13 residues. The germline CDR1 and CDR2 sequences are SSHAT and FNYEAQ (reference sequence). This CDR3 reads CASSPINTDTQYF. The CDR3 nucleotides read TGTGCTAGCAGCCCAATCAACACAGATACGCAGTATTTT.

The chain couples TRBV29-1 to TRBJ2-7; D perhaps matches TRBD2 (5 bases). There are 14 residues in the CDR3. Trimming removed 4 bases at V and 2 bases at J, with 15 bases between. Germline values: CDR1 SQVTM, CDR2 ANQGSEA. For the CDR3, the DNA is TGCAGCGTTGTCCAGGAGGCCGATGCCTACGAGCAGTACTTC. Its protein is CSVVQEADAYEQYF.

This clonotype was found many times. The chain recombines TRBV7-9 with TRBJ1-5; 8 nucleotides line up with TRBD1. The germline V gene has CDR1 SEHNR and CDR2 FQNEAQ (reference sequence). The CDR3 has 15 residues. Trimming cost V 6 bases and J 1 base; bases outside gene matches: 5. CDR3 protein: CASSPQGASNQPQHF. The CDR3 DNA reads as TGTGCCAGCAGTCCCCAGGGGGCGAGCAATCAGCCCCAGCATTTT.

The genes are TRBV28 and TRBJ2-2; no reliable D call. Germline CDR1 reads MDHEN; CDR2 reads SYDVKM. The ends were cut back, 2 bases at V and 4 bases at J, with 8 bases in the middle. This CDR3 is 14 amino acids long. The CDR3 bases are TGTGCCAGCAGTTTAAGGGTTAGCACCGGGGAGCTGTTTTTT. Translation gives CASSLRVSTGELFF. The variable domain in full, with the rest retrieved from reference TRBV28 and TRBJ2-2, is DVKVTQSSRYLVKRTGEKVFLECVQDMDHENMFWYRQDPGLGLRLIYFSYDVKMKEKGDIPEGYSVSREKKERFSLILESASTNQTSMYLCASSLRVSTGELFFGEGSRLTVL.

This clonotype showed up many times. As DNA, the CDR3 is TGTGCCAGCAGCGGGCGCAATCAGCCCCAGCATTTT. Amino acid sequence: CASSGRNQPQHF. This chain joins TRBV4-2 and TRBJ1-5; D is undetermined. V lost 5 bases and J lost 2, with 4 bases in between. Germline CDR1 is LGHNA and CDR2 is YNFKEQ. CDR3 size: 12 residues.

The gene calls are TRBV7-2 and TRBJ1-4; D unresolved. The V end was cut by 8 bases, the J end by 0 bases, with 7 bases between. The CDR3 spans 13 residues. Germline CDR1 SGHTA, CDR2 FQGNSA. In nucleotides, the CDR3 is TGTGCCAGCTACGGTGCAACTAATGAAAAACTGTTTTTT. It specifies CASYGATNEKLFF.

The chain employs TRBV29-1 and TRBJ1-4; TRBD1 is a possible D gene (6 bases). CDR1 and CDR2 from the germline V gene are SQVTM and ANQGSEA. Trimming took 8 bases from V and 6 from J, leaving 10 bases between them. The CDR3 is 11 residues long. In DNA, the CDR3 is TGCAGCCCACAGGGAGATGAAAAACTGTTTTTT. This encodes CSPQGDEKLFF.

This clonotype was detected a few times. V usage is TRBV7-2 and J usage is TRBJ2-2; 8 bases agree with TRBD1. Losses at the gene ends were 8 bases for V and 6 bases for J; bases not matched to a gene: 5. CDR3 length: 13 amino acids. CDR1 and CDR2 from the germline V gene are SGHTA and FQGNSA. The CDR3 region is CASLRTGSGELFF. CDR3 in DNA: TGTGCCAGCCTGCGGACAGGGTCCGGGGAGCTGTTTTTT.

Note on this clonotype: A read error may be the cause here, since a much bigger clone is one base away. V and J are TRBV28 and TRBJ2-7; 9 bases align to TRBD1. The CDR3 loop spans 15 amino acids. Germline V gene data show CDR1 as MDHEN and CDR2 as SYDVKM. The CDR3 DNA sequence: TGTGCCAGCAGTTTCACCGGGACAGGGACCTACCAGCAGTACTTC. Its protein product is CASSFTGTGTYQQYF.

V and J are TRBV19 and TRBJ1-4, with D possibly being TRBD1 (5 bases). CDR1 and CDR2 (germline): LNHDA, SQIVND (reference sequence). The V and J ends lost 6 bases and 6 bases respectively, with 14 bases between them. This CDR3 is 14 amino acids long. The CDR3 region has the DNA TGTGCCAGTAGCCCGGGACGGTTGCATGAAAAACTGTTTTTT. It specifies CASSPGRLHEKLFF.

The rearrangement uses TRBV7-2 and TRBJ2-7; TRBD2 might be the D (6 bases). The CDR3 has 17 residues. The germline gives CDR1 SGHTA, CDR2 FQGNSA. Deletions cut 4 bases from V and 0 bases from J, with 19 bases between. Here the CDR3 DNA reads TGTGCCAGCAGCTCCTTGACCGGGACTTTAAGCTCCTACGAGCAGTACTTC. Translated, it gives CASSSLTGTLSSYEQYF.

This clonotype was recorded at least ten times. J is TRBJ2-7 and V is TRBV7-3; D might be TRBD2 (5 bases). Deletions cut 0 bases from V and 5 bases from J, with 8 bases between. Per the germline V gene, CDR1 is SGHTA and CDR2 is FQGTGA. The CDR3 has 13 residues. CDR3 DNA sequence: TGTGCCAGCAGCTTAACCCGAGGGAACGAGCAGTACTTC. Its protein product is CASSLTRGNEQYF.

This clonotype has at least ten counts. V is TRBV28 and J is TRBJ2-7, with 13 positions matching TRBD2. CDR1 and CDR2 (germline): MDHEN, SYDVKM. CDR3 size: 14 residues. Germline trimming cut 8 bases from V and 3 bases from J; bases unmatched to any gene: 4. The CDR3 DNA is TGTGCCAGCTGCGGGACTAGCGGGAACTACGAGCAGTACTTC. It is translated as CASCGTSGNYEQYF.

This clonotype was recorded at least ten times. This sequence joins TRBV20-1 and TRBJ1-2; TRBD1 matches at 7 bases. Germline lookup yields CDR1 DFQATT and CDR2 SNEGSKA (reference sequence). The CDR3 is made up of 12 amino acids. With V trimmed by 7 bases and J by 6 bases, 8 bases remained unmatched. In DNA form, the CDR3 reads TGCAGTGTTACCGACAGGGTGGATGGCTACACCTTC. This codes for CSVTDRVDGYTF.

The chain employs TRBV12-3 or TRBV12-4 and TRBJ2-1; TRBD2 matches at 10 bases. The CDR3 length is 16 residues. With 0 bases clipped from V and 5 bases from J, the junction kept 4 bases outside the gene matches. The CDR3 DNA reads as TGTGCCAGCAGTTTAGCCGGGACTAGCGACCACAATGAGCAGTTCTTC. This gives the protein CASSLAGTSDHNEQFF.

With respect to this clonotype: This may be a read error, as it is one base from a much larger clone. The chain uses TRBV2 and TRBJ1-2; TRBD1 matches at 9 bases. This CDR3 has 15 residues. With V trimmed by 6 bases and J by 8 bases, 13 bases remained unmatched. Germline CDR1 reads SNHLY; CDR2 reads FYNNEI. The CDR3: CASSGQTGGLGGYTF. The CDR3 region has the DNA TGTGCCAGCAGCGGACAAACAGGGGGCCTTGGCGGCTACACCTTC. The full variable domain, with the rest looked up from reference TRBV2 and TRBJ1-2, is EPEVTQTPSHQVTQMGQEVILRCVPISNHLYFYWYRQILGQKVEFLVSFYNNEISEKSEIFDDQFSVERPDGSNFTLKIRSTKLEDSAMYFCASSGQTGGLGGYTFGSGTRLTVV.

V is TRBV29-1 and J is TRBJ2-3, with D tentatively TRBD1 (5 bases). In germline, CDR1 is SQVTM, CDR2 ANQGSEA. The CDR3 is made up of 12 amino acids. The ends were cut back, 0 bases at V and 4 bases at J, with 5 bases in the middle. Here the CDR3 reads CSVEEGADTQYF. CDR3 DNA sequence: TGCAGCGTTGAAGAAGGGGCAGATACGCAGTATTTT.